Presented here are 11 T cell receptor beta chains from one specimen sequenced in a study of post-analysis software for immune sequencing data. Overall study results and limits: About 5 TRBV segments (TRBV5-6, TRBV5-1 and TRBV20-1 among them) occurred more frequently in patients than in controls.

Unique molecular identifiers featured in each of the TCR beta cDNA libraries. TCRdb passed the PCR reads through MiXCR, listing each CDR3 protein once. The sample shows about 760,000 distinct CDR3 sequences, less than 35% of them seen only once. Which antigens these TCRs recognize remains unknown. The sample comprised blood. These receptors all come from a girl between 5 and 17 years old with multiple sclerosis.

V and J are TRBV28 and TRBJ1-2; the D gene is possibly TRBD1 (5 bases). This CDR3 has 14 amino acids. The germline V gene has CDR1 MDHEN and CDR2 SYDVKM. V was cut by 5 bases and J by 7 bases, with 17 bases left in between. The CDR3 DNA reads TGTGCCAGCAGTCCCGCGAGGGGAATCTGTGGCTACACCTTC. It translates to CASSPARGICGYTF.

The rearrangement links TRBV2 to TRBJ1-5; D remains unclear. V was shortened by 3 bases and J by 3 bases, with 12 bases between the two germline ends. There are 15 residues in the CDR3. CDR1 is SNHLY, CDR2 FYNNEI, per germline. CDR3 loop: CASSDWTASNQPQHF. CDR3 bases: TGTGCCAGCAGTGACTGGACGGCTTCCAATCAGCCCCAGCATTTT.

This clonotype was found many times. The chain employs TRBV24-1 and TRBJ2-3; TRBD2 matches 8 bases. The CDR3 spans 15 residues. Germline-derived CDR1 and CDR2 are KGHDR and SFDVKD. V gave up 5 bases and J gave up 3 bases; unmatched junction bases: 6. The CDR3 protein is CATSAPGGATDTQYF. CDR3 in DNA: TGTGCCACCAGTGCTCCCGGGGGGGCGACAGATACGCAGTATTTT.

The gene calls are TRBV6-2 or TRBV6-3 and TRBJ1-2; D gene ambiguous. The CDR3 contains 14 residues. CDR1 is MNHEY, CDR2 SVGEGT, per germline. Trimming took 7 bases from V and 2 from J, leaving 14 bases between them. CDR3 bases: TGTGCCAGCACCAAACTCGAGGGAAACTATGGCTACACCTTC. Amino acids: CASTKLEGNYGYTF.

This rearrangement joins TRBV20-1 to TRBJ2-3, with 7 bases fitting TRBD1. Per the germline V gene, CDR1 is DFQATT and CDR2 is SNEGSKA (reference sequence). Trimming cost V 7 bases and J 6 bases; bases outside gene matches: 10. The CDR3 length is 13 residues. The chain's CDR3 is CSGRDSQVDTQYF. In nucleotides, the CDR3 is TGCAGTGGTAGGGACAGCCAAGTGGATACGCAGTATTTT.

The J gene is TRBJ1-1, the V gene TRBV7-2; no reliable D call. Germline assignment: CDR1 SGHTA and CDR2 FQGNSA. The CDR3 has 16 residues. V lost 2 bases, J lost 2 bases, and 15 bases lay in between. CDR3 nucleotide sequence: TGTGCCAGCAGCTTAAAGAATGTCAGAGTCAACACTGAAGCTTTCTTT. It yields the protein CASSLKNVRVNTEAFF.

This chain links TRBV6-2 or TRBV6-3 with TRBJ2-1; 12 positions agree with TRBD2. The CDR3 extends over 15 amino acids. Per the germline V gene, CDR1 is MNHEY and CDR2 is SVGEGT. V was pared by 0 bases and J by 8 bases, with 2 bases of the junction left unmatched. The CDR3 DNA reads TGTGCCAGCAGTTACTCGACTAGCGGGGGCGATGAGCAGTTCTTC. Its protein product is CASSYSTSGGDEQFF.

The sample holds a few counts of this clonotype. The rearrangement uses TRBV20-1 and TRBJ2-1; D assignment may be TRBD1 or TRBD2 (5 bases each). The V end lost 6 bases, the J end lost 9 bases, and 15 bases lay between the germline ends. This CDR3 region has 12 residues. The V gene's germline CDR1 is DFQATT and CDR2 SNEGSKA (reference sequence). The CDR3 coding sequence is TGCAGTGCCGGGGCTAGACGGGGTGAGCAGTTCTTC. Translated: CSAGARRGEQFF.

This clonotype has more than one count but fewer than ten. The rearrangement joins TRBV7-2 to TRBJ2-3; D might be TRBD2 (5 bases). CDR1 is SGHTA, CDR2 FQGNSA, per germline. CDR3 length: 14 amino acids. Trimming took off 3 bases at V and 0 bases at J, with 7 bases between the two ends. The CDR3 reads CASSFDYSTDTQYF. The CDR3 DNA reads as TGTGCCAGCAGCTTCGACTATAGCACAGATACGCAGTATTTT.

The CDR3 sequence is CASSLSNWETQYF. In DNA form, the CDR3 reads TGTGCCAGCAGTTTATCGAATTGGGAGACCCAGTACTTC. The chain combines TRBV27 with TRBJ2-5; D unclear. Trimming shortened V by 0 bases and J by 5 bases, and 7 bases separated the two germline ends. CDR3 size: 13 residues. Per germline, CDR1 MNHEY and CDR2 SMNVEV (reference sequence).

This sequence joins TRBV4-1 and TRBJ1-2; D is possibly TRBD1 (6 bases). Trimming cost V 4 bases and J 12 bases, with 21 bases left between them. CDR1 MGHRA and CDR2 YSYEKL come from the germline V gene. This CDR3 region has 14 residues. CDR3 nucleotides: TGCGCCAGCAGCCTCAGTTCGGGGGCTTTAGGCCACACCTTC. This codes for CASSLSSGALGHTF.